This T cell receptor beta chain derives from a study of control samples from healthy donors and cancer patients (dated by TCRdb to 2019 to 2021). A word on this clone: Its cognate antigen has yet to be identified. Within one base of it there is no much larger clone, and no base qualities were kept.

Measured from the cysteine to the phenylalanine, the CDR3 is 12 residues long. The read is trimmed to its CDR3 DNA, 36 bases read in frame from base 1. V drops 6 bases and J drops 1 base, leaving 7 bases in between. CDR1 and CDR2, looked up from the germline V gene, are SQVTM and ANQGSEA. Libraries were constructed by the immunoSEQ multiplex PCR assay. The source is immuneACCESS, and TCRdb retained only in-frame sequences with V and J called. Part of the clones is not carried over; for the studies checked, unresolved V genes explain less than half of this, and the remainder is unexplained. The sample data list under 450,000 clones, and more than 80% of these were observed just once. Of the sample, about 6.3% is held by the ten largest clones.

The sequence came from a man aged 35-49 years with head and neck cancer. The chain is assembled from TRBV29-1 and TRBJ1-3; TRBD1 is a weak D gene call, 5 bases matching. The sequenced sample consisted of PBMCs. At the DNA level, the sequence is TGCAGCGTCAGGGAATCTGGAAACACCATATATTTT. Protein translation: CSVRESGNTIYF.